One and the same sample provided the 20 T cell receptor beta chains below, sequenced in a study of OX40 agonist ivuxolimab in advanced cancers. The protocol was immunoSEQ multiplex PCR, while the TCRdb copy is restricted to in-frame clones and leaves out a portion. The data show roughly 100,000 clones, with roughly 88% seen just once and 3% to 4% held by the top ten. The starting material was CD4+ or CD8+ T cells sorted from blood, obtained in a trial of the OX40 agonist ivuxolimab. Receptors were obtained from an adult with an advanced solid tumor such as melanoma, head and neck, liver or kidney cancer.

This chain connects TRBV19 to TRBJ1-2; D is unclear. V was trimmed by 1 base and J by 2 bases, leaving 8 bases between them. Germline V gene data show CDR1 as LNHDA and CDR2 as SQIVND (reference sequence). The CDR3 is 14 amino acids. In nucleotides, the CDR3 is TGTGCCAGTAGTATAGTTTCCGGGAACTATGGCTACACCTTC. This translates into CASSIVSGNYGYTF.

This rearrangement joins TRBV30 to TRBJ2-7, with D tentatively TRBD1 (6 bases). The CDR3 sequence is 15 residues long. Germline CDR1 and CDR2: GTSNPN and SVGIG (reference sequence). CDR3 protein: CAAFGGGPSGYEQYF. CDR3 bases: TGTGCAGCCTTTGGTGGGGGCCCATCAGGATACGAGCAGTACTTC.

V and J are TRBV4-3 and TRBJ2-2; 12 bases map to TRBD2. The CDR3 has 16 amino acids. Unmatched junction bases numbered 6, after V lost 2 bases and J lost 8 bases. The V gene's germline CDR1 is LGHNA and CDR2 YSLEER. CDR3 in DNA: TGCGCCAGCAGCCAATGGCTAGCGGGAGGGCCTGGGGAGCTGTTTTTT. The encoded protein is CASSQWLAGGPGELFF.

The chain has TRBV6-1 and TRBJ2-5, with TRBD1 identical over 7 bases. The CDR3 is 13 residues long. Germline V gene lookup returns CDR1 MNHNS and CDR2 SASEGT. Trimming at V came to 11 bases and at J to 7 bases, leaving 13 bases not matched to a gene. The CDR3 bases are TGTGCCCGCGCAGACAGGGTAGGAGGGACCCAGTACTTC. It yields the protein CARADRVGGTQYF.

V gene TRBV2 combines with J gene TRBJ2-1, with a tentative D call TRBD2 (6 bases). V gave up 7 bases and J gave up 7 bases, with 17 bases separating them. Germline lookup yields CDR1 SNHLY and CDR2 FYNNEI. The CDR3 consists of 14 residues. CDR3 bases: TGTGCCAGCACCCCGAGGGAGGTCTCGAATGAGCAGTTCTTC. It is translated as CASTPREVSNEQFF.

CDR3 DNA sequence: TGTGCCAGTAGTACCTTCCGGGACGACCATGAAAAACTGTTTTTT. This translates into CASSTFRDDHEKLFF. V is TRBV19 and J is TRBJ1-4, with D possibly being TRBD1 (5 bases). CDR3 length: 15 amino acids. CDR1 LNHDA and CDR2 SQIVND come from the germline V gene (reference sequence). Trimming left V 4 bases short and J 6 bases short, with 15 bases between. The full variable domain, its missing parts supplied by reference TRBV19 and TRBJ1-4, is DGGITQSPKYLFRKEGQNVTLSCEQNLNHDAMYWYRQDPGQGLRLIYYSQIVNDFQKGDIAEGYSVSREKKESFPLTVTSAQKNPTAFYLCASSTFRDDHEKLFFGSGTQLSVL.

The V gene is TRBV28, the J gene TRBJ2-7; 10 bases fit TRBD1. CDR1 is MDHEN, CDR2 SYDVKM, per germline. After removal of 6 bases from V and 6 bases from J, the junction contained 5 bases not matched to a gene. The CDR3 sequence is 13 residues long. CDR3: CASSRDRGGEQYF. The CDR3 nucleotides read TGTGCCAGCAGCCGGGACAGGGGTGGCGAGCAGTACTTC.

This clone has just a few counts. The rearrangement links TRBV9 to TRBJ1-5, with no clear D. The CDR3 has 14 amino acids. V was clipped by 0 bases and J by 3 bases, with 7 bases between them. Germline V gives CDR1 SGDLS, CDR2 YYNGEE. CDR3 amino acids: CASSVAADNQPQHF. The CDR3 coding sequence is TGTGCCAGCAGCGTAGCAGCAGACAATCAGCCCCAGCATTTT.

The rearrangement uses TRBV5-5 and TRBJ2-2; D not resolved. CDR1 SGHKS and CDR2 YYEKEE come from the germline V gene (reference sequence). The CDR3 is 13 amino acids. V lost 4 bases and J 7 bases, leaving 11 bases between the germline ends. The CDR3 DNA is TGTGCCAGCAGCCCGGCGGTAATCGGGGAGCTGTTTTTT. It translates to CASSPAVIGELFF.

The chain carries TRBV5-1 and TRBJ1-2; D remains unclear. V lost 1 base and J lost 1, with 8 bases in between. CDR3 length: 14 amino acids. Germline values: CDR1 SGHRS, CDR2 YFSETQ. For the CDR3, the DNA is TGCGCCAGCAGCTTGACATACATTAACTATGGCTACACCTTC. This gives the protein CASSLTYINYGYTF.

J is TRBJ2-6 and V is TRBV28; D not resolved. This CDR3 has 15 amino acids. The V gene lost 5 bases and the J gene lost 4 bases, with 12 bases spanning the gap. CDR1 MDHEN and CDR2 SYDVKM come from the germline V gene. CDR3 sequence reads: CASSHSNLGANVLTF. The CDR3 nucleotides are TGTGCCAGCAGTCACAGCAATTTGGGGGCCAACGTCCTGACTTTC.

The V call is TRBV5-6, the J call TRBJ2-5; a weak D match, TRBD2 (6 bases). This CDR3 comprises 17 residues. Trimming cost V 0 bases and J 5 bases, with 20 bases left between them. Germline V lookup: CDR1 SGHDT, CDR2 YYEEEE. This CDR3 is CASSLDFLWAGTETQYF. CDR3 nucleotides: TGTGCCAGCAGCTTGGATTTTTTATGGGCGGGAACGGAGACCCAGTACTTC.

This chain joins TRBV5-1 and TRBJ1-2, with D possibly being TRBD1 (6 bases). Trimming removed 4 bases at V and 8 bases at J, with 18 bases between. The CDR3 is 14 amino acids. The germline V gene encodes CDR1 SGHRS and CDR2 YFSETQ. The CDR3 region has the DNA TGCGCCAGCAGCCCCTCCGGCTACAGGGACGGCTACACCTTC. It codes for CASSPSGYRDGYTF.

The V gene is TRBV7-2, the J gene TRBJ1-2; 7 bases are shared with TRBD1. V gave up 4 bases and J gave up 0 bases; unmatched junction bases: 5. The germline V gene encodes CDR1 SGHTA and CDR2 FQGNSA. The CDR3 length is 15 residues. In DNA, the CDR3 is TGTGCCAGCAGCTGGACAGGAGAAGCTAACTATGGCTACACCTTC. Its protein is CASSWTGEANYGYTF.

The V gene is TRBV14, the J gene TRBJ1-2; a weak D match, TRBD1 (5 bases). The CDR3 is 14 amino acids. Trimming removed 5 bases at V and 4 bases at J, with 14 bases between. The V gene's germline CDR1 is SGHDN and CDR2 FVKESK. Written as DNA, the CDR3 is TGTGCCAGCAGCAGTAGTCGGGGGACCTATGGCTACACCTTC. The encoded protein is CASSSSRGTYGYTF.

This chain uses TRBV4-3 with TRBJ2-7, with 12 bases that match TRBD2. Germline lookup yields CDR1 LGHNA and CDR2 YSLEER. This CDR3 is built from 18 residues. V lost 1 base and J lost 3; bases outside the gene matches: 10. The CDR3 region has the DNA TGCGCCAGCAGCCAAGCGAGGACTAGCGGGAACACTTTCTACGAGCAGTACTTC. Its protein product is CASSQARTSGNTFYEQYF.

This chain links TRBV23-1 with TRBJ2-3; a possible D gene is TRBD2 (6 bases). TRBV23-1 is an ORF, and what it does is uncertain. Trimming stripped 3 bases from V and 2 bases from J, with 21 bases between. This CDR3 has 18 residues. The CDR3 loop is CASSHSVSCGEFTDTQYF. CDR3 DNA: TGCGCCAGCAGTCACTCAGTAAGTTGCGGGGAATTCACAGATACGCAGTATTTT.

This rearrangement joins TRBV5-1 to TRBJ1-6; 8 bases map to TRBD1. Germline V gene data show CDR1 as SGHRS and CDR2 as YFSETQ. The V and J ends lost 2 bases and 7 bases, in that order; junction bases with no gene match: 5. This CDR3 has 15 residues. The chain's CDR3 is CASSFGQGNNSPLHF. CDR3 coding DNA: TGCGCCAGCAGCTTCGGACAGGGTAACAATTCACCCCTCCACTTT.

This chain connects TRBV6-5 to TRBJ2-3, with TRBD1 matching over 11 bases. Germline CDR1 reads MNHEY; CDR2 reads SVGAGI. This CDR3 has 14 residues. Trimming removed 7 bases from V and 5 bases from J; junction bases left unmatched: 5. CDR3 residues: CASIPDRGQDTQYF. CDR3 DNA: TGTGCCAGCATACCGGACAGGGGGCAAGATACGCAGTATTTT.

This clone was picked up a small number of times. V and J are TRBV30 and TRBJ1-1, with a possible D match to TRBD1 (6 bases). This CDR3 region has 11 residues. Per germline, CDR1 GTSNPN and CDR2 SVGIG (reference sequence). V was trimmed by 2 bases and J by 11 bases, leaving 12 bases between them. Here the CDR3 DNA reads TGTGCCTGGAGTTACAGGGAGAGGGCTTTCTTT. This encodes CAWSYRERAFF.